These 3 T cell receptor beta chains originate from one sample sequenced in a study of CD8 T cells in ankylosing spondylitis. TCRdb redid the calling of the 5' RACE reads with MiXCR, one entry per CDR3 protein. The profile shows fewer than 750,000 distinct CDR3 sequences, 15% to 20% of them singletons. General study points: A motif of eight highly homologous TCR beta variants was seen as apparently characteristic of ankylosing spondylitis blood.

Antigens of these TCRs are unknown. The specimen sequenced was blood, either unsorted or a sorted T cell fraction (not recorded which). The origin of the receptors is a male donor with ankylosing spondylitis.

This clonotype was detected only a few times. J is TRBJ2-2 and V is TRBV20-1; D unclear. CDR3 size: 13 residues. CDR1 is DFQATT and CDR2 is SNEGSKA in the germline V gene (reference sequence). V was trimmed by 1 base and J by 7 bases, leaving 10 bases between them. The CDR3 region has the DNA TGCAGTGCTAGAGCCCTTTCTGGCGGGGAGCTGTTTTTT. This encodes CSARALSGGELFF.

The chain couples TRBV2 to TRBJ1-1; D call uncertain. V lost 7 bases and J 4 bases, leaving 13 bases between the germline ends. The germline CDR1 and CDR2 sequences are SNHLY and FYNNEI. CDR3 length equals 13 residues. CDR3 region: CASNGLAGTEAFF. The CDR3 DNA reads TGTGCCAGCAATGGACTGGCGGGCACTGAAGCTTTCTTT.

In its sample, this clonotype was seen a few times. This chain joins TRBV28 and TRBJ1-5; no clear D. The V gene's germline CDR1 is MDHEN and CDR2 SYDVKM. The CDR3 covers 14 residues. CDR3 DNA sequence: TGTGCGACAAGATCTCGGGGATGGAATCAGCCCCAGCATTTT. Amino acid sequence: CATRSRGWNQPQHF.